Below are 6 T cell receptor beta chains sequenced from a single sample in a study of spatial heterogeneity in lung cancer. Study results and caveats: Expanded intratumoral alpha and beta TCR counts tracked tumor mutation counts.

No antigen has been identified for these receptors. This sample's time point: sample taken at primary tumor resection. TCRdb redid the calling of the 5' RACE reads with MiXCR, one entry per CDR3 protein. The sample holds roughly 18,000 distinct CDR3 sequences, approximately 9.5% seen once. The specimen comprised lung tumor tissue, sampled at surgery. The receptors shown here come from a female donor with early-stage non-small cell lung cancer.

This clonotype was observed at least ten times. Because this beta chain is a stray read in a library intended to capture alpha chains, its abundance should not be given much weight. The chain recombines TRBV21-1 with TRBJ2-6; the table calls TRBD2, which could not be checked here. TRBV21-1 is classified as a pseudogene. The CDR3 has 18 amino acids. CDR3 nucleotides: TGTGCCAGCAGCAAAGGGGAAAAGGGACTTGCTGGGGCCAACGTCCTGACTTTC. Protein product: CASSKGEKGLAGANVLTF.

This clonotype appeared many times. This beta chain is off target for a library built for alpha chains, so its abundance means little. This chain joins TRBV29-1 and TRBJ1-1, with 10 nucleotides matching TRBD1. The CDR3 runs to 19 residues. From germline, CDR1 is SQVTM and CDR2 ANQGSEA. V was pared by 4 bases and J by 1 base, with 18 bases of the junction left unmatched. CDR3 nucleotide sequence: TGCAGCGTTGTCCCCTATCCGGGACAGGGGAGCGGGGCGAACACTGAAGCTTTCTTT. This sequence encodes CSVVPYPGQGSGANTEAFF. The whole variable domain, remainder taken from reference TRBV29-1 and TRBJ1-1, is SAVISQKPSRDICQRGTSLTIQCQVDSQVTMMFWYRQQPGQSLTLIATANQGSEATYESGFVIDKFPISRPNLTFSTLTVSNMSPEDSSIYLCSVVPYPGQGSGANTEAFFGQGTRLTVV.

As regards this clonotype: As an off-target read in a library built for alpha chains, this beta chain has a frequency of little significance. The chain uses TRBV5-1 and TRBJ1-1, with D perhaps TRBD1 (6 bases). CDR3 size: 14 residues. V was trimmed by 4 bases and J by 1 base, leaving 11 bases between them. Germline CDR1 and CDR2: SGHRS and YFSETQ. DNA for the CDR3: TGCGCCAGCAGCCCGAAGACAGGGAACACTGAAGCTTTCTTT. Its translation: CASSPKTGNTEAFF.

On this clonotype itself: The library was designed around alpha chains, so this beta chain is a stray read whose abundance carries little weight. V is TRBV7-2 and J is TRBJ1-2, with D possibly TRBD1 on 6 matching bases. Between the trimmed V and J ends, which lost 2 bases and 2 bases, there was a span of 15 bases. Germline assignment: CDR1 SGHTA and CDR2 FQGNSA. CDR3 length equals 16 residues. The CDR3 here is CASSLRVGGENYGYTF. The DNA of the CDR3 is TGTGCCAGCAGCTTACGCGTAGGGGGAGAAAACTATGGCTACACCTTC.

This clonotype has more than one count but fewer than ten. For a library built for alpha chains, this beta chain is a stray read; little rests on its size. The V gene is TRBV6-6, the J gene TRBJ2-7; the match to TRBD1 covers 7 bases. Per the germline V gene, CDR1 is MNHNY and CDR2 is SVGAGI (reference sequence). The CDR3 loop spans 14 amino acids. Trimming at V came to 6 bases and at J to 9 bases, leaving 14 bases not matched to a gene. The CDR3 reads CASSLGPDRDRQYF. In DNA form, the CDR3 reads TGTGCCAGCAGCCTCGGACCAGACAGGGACAGGCAGTACTTC.

Many counts were recorded for this clonotype. As an off-target read in a library built for alpha chains, this beta chain has a frequency of little significance. This rearrangement joins TRBV7-3 to TRBJ2-3; 8 bases fit TRBD1. The V gene's germline CDR1 is SGHTA and CDR2 FQGTGA. V lost 5 bases and J lost 0; bases outside the gene matches: 4. The CDR3 is made up of 15 amino acids. DNA of the CDR3: TGTGCCAGCAGCACTCGACAGGGGAGCACAGATACGCAGTATTTT. Protein product: CASSTRQGSTDTQYF.